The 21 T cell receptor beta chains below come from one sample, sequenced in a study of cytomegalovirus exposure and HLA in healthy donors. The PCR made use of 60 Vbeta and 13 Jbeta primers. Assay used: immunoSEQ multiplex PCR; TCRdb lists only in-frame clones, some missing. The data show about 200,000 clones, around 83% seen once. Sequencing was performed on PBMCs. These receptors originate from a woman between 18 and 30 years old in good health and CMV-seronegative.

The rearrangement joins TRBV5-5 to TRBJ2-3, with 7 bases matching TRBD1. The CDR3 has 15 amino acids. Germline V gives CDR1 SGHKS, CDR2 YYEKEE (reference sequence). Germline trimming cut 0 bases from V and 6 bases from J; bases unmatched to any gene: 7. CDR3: CASSLVVGGVDTQYF. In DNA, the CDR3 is TGTGCCAGCAGCTTGGTGGTAGGGGGCGTCGATACGCAGTATTTT.

The CDR3 loop is CASSPPGLAGVHSETQYF. DNA of the CDR3: TGTGCCAGCAGTCCACCGGGACTAGCGGGAGTTCACTCCGAGACCCAGTACTTC. The J gene is TRBJ2-5, the V gene TRBV28; 14 bases line up with TRBD2. Germline V gene data show CDR1 as MDHEN and CDR2 as SYDVKM. V lost 5 bases to trimming and J lost 5 bases; unmatched junction nucleotides: 13. This CDR3 is built from 18 residues.

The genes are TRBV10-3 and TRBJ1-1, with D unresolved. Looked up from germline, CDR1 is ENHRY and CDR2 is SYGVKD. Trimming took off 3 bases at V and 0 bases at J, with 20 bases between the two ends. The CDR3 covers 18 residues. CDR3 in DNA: TGTGCCATCAGTGACCAAACGAACCAGGATTCCATGAACACTGAAGCTTTCTTT. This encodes CAISDQTNQDSMNTEAFF.

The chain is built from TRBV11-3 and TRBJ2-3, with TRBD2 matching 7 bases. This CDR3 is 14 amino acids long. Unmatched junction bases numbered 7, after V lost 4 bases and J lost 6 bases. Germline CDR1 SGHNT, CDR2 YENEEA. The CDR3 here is CASSSGLKGDTQYF. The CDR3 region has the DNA TGTGCCAGCAGCTCGGGACTAAAAGGGGATACGCAGTATTTT.

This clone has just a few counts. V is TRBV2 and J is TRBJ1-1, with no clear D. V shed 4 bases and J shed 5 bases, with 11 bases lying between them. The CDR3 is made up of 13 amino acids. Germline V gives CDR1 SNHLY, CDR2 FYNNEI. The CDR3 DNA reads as TGTGCCAGCAGTGCGGGGTATTTTACTGAAGCTTTCTTT. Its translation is CASSAGYFTEAFF.

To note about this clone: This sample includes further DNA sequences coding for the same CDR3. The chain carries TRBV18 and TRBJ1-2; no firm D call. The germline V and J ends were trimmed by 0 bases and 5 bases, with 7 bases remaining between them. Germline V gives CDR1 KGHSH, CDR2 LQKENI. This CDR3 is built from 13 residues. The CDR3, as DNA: TGTGCCAGCTCACCACCGAGCGGTTATGGCTACACCTTC. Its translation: CASSPPSGYGYTF.

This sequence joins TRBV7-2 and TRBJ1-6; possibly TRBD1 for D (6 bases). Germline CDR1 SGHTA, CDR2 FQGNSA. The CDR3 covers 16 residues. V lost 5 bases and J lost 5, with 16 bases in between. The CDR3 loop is CASSLGQLKHNSPLHF. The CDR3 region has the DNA TGTGCCAGCAGCCTAGGACAGTTAAAGCATAATTCACCCCTCCACTTT.

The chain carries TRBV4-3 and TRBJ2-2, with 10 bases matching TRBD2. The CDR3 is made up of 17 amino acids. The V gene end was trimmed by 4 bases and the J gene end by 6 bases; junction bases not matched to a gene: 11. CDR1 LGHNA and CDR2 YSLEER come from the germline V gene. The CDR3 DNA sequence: TGCGCCAGCAGCCCCTTCCGGGTAGCGGGAGGACCCGGGGAGCTGTTTTTT. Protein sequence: CASSPFRVAGGPGELFF.

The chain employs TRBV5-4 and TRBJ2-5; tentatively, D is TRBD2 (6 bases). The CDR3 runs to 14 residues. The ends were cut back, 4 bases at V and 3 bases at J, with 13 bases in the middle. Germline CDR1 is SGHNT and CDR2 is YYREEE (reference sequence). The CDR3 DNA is TGTGCCAGCAGCCCCGTGCCGGGAGAAGAGACCCAGTACTTC. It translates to CASSPVPGEETQYF. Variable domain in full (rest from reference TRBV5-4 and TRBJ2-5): ETGVTQSPTHLIKTRGQQVTLRCSSQSGHNTVSWYQQALGQGPQFIFQYYREEENGRGNFPPRFSGLQFPNYSSELNVNALELDDSALYLCASSPVPGEETQYFGPGTRLLVL.

CDR3 sequence reads: CATSPPGGDRGEKLFF. In nucleotides, the CDR3 is TGTGCCACCAGCCCCCCCGGGGGTGATCGGGGAGAAAAACTGTTTTTT. The chain combines TRBV15 with TRBJ1-4; D perhaps matches TRBD1 (5 bases). There are 16 residues in the CDR3. From germline, CDR1 is LNHNV and CDR2 YYDKDF (reference sequence). The V and J ends lost 5 bases and 8 bases respectively, with 21 bases between them.

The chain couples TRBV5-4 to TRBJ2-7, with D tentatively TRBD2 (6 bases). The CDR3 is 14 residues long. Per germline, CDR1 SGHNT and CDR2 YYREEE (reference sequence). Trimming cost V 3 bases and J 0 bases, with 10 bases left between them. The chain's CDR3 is CASSSAGSSYEQYF. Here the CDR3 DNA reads TGTGCCAGCAGCTCGGCCGGGAGCTCCTACGAGCAGTACTTC. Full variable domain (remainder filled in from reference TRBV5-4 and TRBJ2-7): ETGVTQSPTHLIKTRGQQVTLRCSSQSGHNTVSWYQQALGQGPQFIFQYYREEENGRGNFPPRFSGLQFPNYSSELNVNALELDDSALYLCASSSAGSSYEQYFGPGTRLTVT.

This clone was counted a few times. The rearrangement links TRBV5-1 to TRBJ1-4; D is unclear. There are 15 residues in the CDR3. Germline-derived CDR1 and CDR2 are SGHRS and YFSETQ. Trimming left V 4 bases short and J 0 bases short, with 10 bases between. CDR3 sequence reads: CASSPSGATNEKLFF. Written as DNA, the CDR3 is TGCGCCAGCAGCCCTTCTGGAGCAACTAATGAAAAACTGTTTTTT.

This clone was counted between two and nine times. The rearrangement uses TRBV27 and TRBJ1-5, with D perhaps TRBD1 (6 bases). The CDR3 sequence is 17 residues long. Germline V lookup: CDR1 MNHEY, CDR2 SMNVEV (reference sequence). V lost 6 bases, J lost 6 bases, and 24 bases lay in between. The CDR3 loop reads CASRQFGYRQATQPQHF. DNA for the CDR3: TGTGCCAGCAGACAGTTCGGGTACCGACAGGCGACTCAGCCCCAGCATTTT.

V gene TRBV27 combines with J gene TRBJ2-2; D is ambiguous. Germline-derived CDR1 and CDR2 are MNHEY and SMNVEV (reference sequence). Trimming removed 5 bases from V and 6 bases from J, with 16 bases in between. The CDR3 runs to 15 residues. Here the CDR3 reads CASSIYPSSSGELFF. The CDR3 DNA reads TGTGCCAGCAGTATATATCCCAGTAGCTCCGGGGAGCTGTTTTTT.

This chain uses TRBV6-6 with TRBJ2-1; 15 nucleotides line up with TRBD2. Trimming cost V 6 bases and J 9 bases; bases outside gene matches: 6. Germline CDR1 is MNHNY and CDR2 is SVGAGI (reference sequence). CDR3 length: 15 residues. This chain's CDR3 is CASSHWTSGRVEQFF. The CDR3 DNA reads TGTGCCAGCAGCCATTGGACTAGCGGGAGGGTTGAGCAGTTCTTC.

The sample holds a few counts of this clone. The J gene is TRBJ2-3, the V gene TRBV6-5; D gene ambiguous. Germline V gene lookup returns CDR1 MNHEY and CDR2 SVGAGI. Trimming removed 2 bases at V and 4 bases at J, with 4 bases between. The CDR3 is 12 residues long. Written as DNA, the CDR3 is TGTGCCAGCAGTTACGCGGCAGATACGCAGTATTTT. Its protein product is CASSYAADTQYF.

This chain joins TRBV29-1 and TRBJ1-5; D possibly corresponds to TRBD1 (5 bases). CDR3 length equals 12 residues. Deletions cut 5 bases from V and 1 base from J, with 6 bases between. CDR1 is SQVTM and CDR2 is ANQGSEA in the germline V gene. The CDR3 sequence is CSVQGSNQPQHF. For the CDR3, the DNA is TGCAGCGTTCAGGGAAGCAATCAGCCCCAGCATTTT.

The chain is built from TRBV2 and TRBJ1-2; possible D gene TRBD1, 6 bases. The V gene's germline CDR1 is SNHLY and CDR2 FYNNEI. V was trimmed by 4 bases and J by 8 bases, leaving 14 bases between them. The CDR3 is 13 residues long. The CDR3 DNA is TGTGCCAGCAGTGTACAGGGCCGAGGAGGCTACACCTTC. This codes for CASSVQGRGGYTF. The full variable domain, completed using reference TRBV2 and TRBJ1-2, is EPEVTQTPSHQVTQMGQEVILRCVPISNHLYFYWYRQILGQKVEFLVSFYNNEISEKSEIFDDQFSVERPDGSNFTLKIRSTKLEDSAMYFCASSVQGRGGYTFGSGTRLTVV.

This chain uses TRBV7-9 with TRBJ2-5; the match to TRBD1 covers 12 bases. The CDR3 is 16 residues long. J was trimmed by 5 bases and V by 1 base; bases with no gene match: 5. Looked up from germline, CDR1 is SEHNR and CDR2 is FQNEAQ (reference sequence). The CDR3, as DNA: TGTGCCAGCAGCTTAGGGGGACAGGGGGCTCGGGAGACCCAGTACTTC. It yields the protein CASSLGGQGARETQYF. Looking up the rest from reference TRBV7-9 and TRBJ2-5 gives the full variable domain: DTGVSQNPRHKITKRGQNVTFRCDPISEHNRLYWYRQTLGQGPEFLTYFQNEAQLEKSRLLSDRFSAERPKGSFSTLEIQRTEQGDSAMYLCASSLGGQGARETQYFGPGTRLLVL.

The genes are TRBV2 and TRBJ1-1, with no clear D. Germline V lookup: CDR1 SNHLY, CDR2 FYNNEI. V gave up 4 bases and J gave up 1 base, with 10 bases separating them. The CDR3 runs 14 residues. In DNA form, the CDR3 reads TGTGCCAGCAGTGCTCGGACTACGAACACTGAAGCTTTCTTT. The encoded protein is CASSARTTNTEAFF.

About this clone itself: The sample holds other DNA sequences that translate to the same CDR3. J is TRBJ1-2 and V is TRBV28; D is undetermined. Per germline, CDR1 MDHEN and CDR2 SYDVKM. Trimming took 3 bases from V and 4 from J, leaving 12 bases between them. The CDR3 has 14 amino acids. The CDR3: CASSFPEPIYGYTF. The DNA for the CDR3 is TGTGCCAGCAGTTTCCCGGAGCCCATCTATGGCTACACCTTC.